The rows below give T cell receptor beta chains drawn from one sample of a study of cytomegalovirus exposure and HLA in healthy donors. Some clones are missing from TCRdb's copy, which holds only in-frame ones; the method was immunoSEQ multiplex PCR. The table shows approximately 140,000 clones, with about 85% occurring only once. The sample taken for sequencing was PBMCs. The receptor set was obtained from a boy aged 5 to 17 in good health and CMV-seronegative. CDR3s leave out the opening cysteine and the closing phenylalanine or tryptophan.

V	J	CDR3
TRBV5-6	TRBJ1-1	ASSSDKKNTEAF
TRBV2	TRBJ1-1	ASTQNTEAF
TRBV18	TRBJ2-7	ASSQGASYEQY
TRBV6-5	TRBJ2-2	ASSNGYTGELF
TRBV7-2	TRBJ2-1	ASSLRDNEQF
TRBV4-1	TRBJ1-2	ASSQGDTGPNYGYT
TRBV9	TRBJ2-7	ASSPRQGGYEQY
TRBV19	TRBJ2-3	ASSIYPGLTDTQY
TRBV7-8	TRBJ1-5	ASSYGSNQPQH
TRBV7-8	TRBJ2-1	ASSLGLAGTEQF
TRBV29-1	TRBJ2-1	SVEAEPIYNEQF
TRBV6-5	TRBJ2-7	ASSPQGISYEQY
TRBV4-2	TRBJ1-2	ASSQEGGAEGYT
TRBV5-1	TRBJ2-3	ASSFYDPTDTQY
TRBV4-1	TRBJ2-7	ASSQPRESYEQY
TRBV7-9	TRBJ2-3	ASSLGQGNTDTQY